This TCR beta chain was documented in a study of T cell responses to AZD1222 COVID-19 vaccine. Timing groups of about 4 and about 12 weeks for second doses were pooled. This CDR3 region has 12 residues. Germline assignment: CDR1 MNHEY and CDR2 SVGAGI. With 10 bases removed from V and 8 bases from J, the gap between germline ends came to 17 bases. Here immunoSEQ multiplex PCR was the method, and the copy in TCRdb shows in-frame clones only, minus some. The sample contains around 190,000 clones, 90% to 95% of which appear only once. General observations from the study: Donors were mostly white British, more females; clonal diversity possibly underestimated. Reportedly, nearly half the spike-specific TCRs target unmutated variant regions.

A word on this clone: The antigen is unknown.

The receptor comes from an adult who received the AZD1222 COVID-19 vaccine. The chain recombines TRBV6-5 with TRBJ1-2; perhaps TRBD1 as D (6 bases). The sequenced sample was peripheral blood, obtained 28 days after the second AZD1222 dose. The chain's CDR3 is CAMAFRGGGYTF. DNA for the CDR3: TGTGCCATGGCCTTCAGGGGCGGCGGCTACACCTTC.